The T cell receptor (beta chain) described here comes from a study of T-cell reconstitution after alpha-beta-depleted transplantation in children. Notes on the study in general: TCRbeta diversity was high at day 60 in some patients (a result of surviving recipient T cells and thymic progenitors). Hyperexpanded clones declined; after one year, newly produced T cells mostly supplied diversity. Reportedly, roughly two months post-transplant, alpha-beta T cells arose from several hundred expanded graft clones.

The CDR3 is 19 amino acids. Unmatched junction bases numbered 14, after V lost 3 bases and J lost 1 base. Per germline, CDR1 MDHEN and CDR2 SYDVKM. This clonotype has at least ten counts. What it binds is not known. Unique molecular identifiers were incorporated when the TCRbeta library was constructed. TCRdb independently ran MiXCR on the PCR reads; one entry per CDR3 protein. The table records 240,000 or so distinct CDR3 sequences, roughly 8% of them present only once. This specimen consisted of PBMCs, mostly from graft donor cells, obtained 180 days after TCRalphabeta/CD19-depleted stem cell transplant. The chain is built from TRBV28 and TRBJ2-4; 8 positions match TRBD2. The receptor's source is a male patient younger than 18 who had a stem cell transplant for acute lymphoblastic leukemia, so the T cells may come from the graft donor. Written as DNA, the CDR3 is TGTGCCAGCAGTTTCTCGACTAGCGAGATAAGGCTGGCCAAAAACATTCAGTACTTC. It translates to CASSFSTSEIRLAKNIQYF. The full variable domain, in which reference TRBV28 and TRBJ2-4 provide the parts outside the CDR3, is DVKVTQSSRYLVKRTGEKVFLECVQDMDHENMFWYRQDPGLGLRLIYFSYDVKMKEKGDIPEGYSVSREKKERFSLILESASTNQTSMYLCASSFSTSEIRLAKNIQYFGAGTRLSVL.